Described below is a single T cell receptor (beta chain) sequence and its context. Its target is not known. CDR3 length: 14 amino acids. CDR1 and CDR2 (germline): LGHNA, YNFKEQ. Among CD8+ T cells, naive ones were CD45RO-CCR7+CD27+CD95-. The authors made the TRB cDNA libraries by 5' RACE using UMI labels. Reprocessing the 5' RACE reads, TCRdb reports a single entry for every CDR3 protein and omits DNA. The sample features around 65,000 distinct CDR3 sequences, with about 0.68% in its top ten. The data derive from a study of CXCR3-negative and CXCR3-positive naive CD8 T cells. Broader study findings: A higher hydrophobicity marked the TRB CDR3s of CXCR3-positive naive cells versus CXCR3-negative naive cells. CXCR3-negative and CXCR3-positive naive cells shared comparable TRBV-TRBJ usage, but memory cells did not. Similar levels of surface CD5 were seen between naive subsets; TCR strength was inferred from TRB CDR3 properties.

The chain has TRBV4-2 and TRBJ1-5. The sequence came from a human donor in good health. Some clones in this sample may be carry-over from other donors' samples. The material sequenced was naive CXCR3+ CD8+ T cells from blood. Specified subset: CD45RO-CCR7+CD27+CD95- naive CD8+ T cells expressing CXCR3 (TNR3+). The CDR3 reads CASSQDDSNQPQHF.